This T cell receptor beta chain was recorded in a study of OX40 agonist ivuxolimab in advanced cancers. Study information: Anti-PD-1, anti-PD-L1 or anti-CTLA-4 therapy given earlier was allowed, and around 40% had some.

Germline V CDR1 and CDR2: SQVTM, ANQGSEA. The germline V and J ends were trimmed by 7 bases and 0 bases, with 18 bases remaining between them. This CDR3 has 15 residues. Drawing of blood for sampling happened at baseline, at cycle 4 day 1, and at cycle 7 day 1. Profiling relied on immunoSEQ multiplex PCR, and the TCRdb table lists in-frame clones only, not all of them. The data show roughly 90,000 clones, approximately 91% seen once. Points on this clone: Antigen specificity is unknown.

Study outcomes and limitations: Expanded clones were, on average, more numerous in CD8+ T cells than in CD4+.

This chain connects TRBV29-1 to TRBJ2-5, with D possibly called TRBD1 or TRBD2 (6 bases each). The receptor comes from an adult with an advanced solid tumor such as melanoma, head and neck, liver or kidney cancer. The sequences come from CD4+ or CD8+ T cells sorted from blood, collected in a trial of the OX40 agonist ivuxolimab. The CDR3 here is CSASFRRGYQETQYF. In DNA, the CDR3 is TGCAGCGCCTCGTTCAGGAGGGGGTACCAAGAGACCCAGTACTTC.